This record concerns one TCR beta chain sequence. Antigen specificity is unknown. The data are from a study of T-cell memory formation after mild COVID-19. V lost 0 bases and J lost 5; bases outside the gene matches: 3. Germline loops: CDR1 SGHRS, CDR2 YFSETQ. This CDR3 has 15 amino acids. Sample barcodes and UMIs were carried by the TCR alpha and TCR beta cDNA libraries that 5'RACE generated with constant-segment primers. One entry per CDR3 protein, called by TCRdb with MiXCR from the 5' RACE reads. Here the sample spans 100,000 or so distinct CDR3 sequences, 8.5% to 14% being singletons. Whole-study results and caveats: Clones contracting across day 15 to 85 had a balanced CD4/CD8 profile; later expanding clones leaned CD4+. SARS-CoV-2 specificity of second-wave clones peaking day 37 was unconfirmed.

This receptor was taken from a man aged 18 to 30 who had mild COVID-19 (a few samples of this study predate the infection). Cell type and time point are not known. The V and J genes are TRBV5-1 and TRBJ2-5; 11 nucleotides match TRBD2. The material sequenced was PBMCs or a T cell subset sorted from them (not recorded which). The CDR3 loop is CASSLELAGAETQYF. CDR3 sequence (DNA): TGCGCCAGCAGCTTGGAACTAGCGGGGGCGGAGACCCAGTACTTC.